This entry lists 13 T cell receptor beta chains sequenced from one sample in a study of shared clonotypes between healthy human individuals. Assay: immunoSEQ multiplex PCR; the TCRdb copy retains only in-frame clones and omits some. The table lists 2 million to 2.5 million clones, approximately 94% of them singletons. Sequencing was performed on naive CD4+ T cells sorted from blood. Specified subset: CD45RA+ positively selected. The receptors shown here come from a man aged 18 to 30 in good health.

This CDR3 is CASSLERNTGELFF. The DNA of the CDR3 is TGCGCCAGCAGCCTCGAGAGGAACACCGGGGAGCTGTTTTTT. The chain carries TRBV4-3 and TRBJ2-2, with D unclear. The CDR3 is 14 amino acids. The germline CDR1 and CDR2 sequences are LGHNA and YSLEER. The V gene lost 4 bases and the J gene lost 1 base, with 7 bases spanning the gap.

Concerning this clone itself: This CDR3 is also generated by other DNA sequences in the sample. The chain joins TRBV5-1 to TRBJ2-5; 11 nucleotides match TRBD2. J lost 2 bases, V lost 0 bases, and 3 bases had no gene match. Germline V gene sequence: CDR1 SGHRS, CDR2 YFSETQ. This CDR3 is built from 16 residues. CDR3 sequence (DNA): TGCGCCAGCAGCTTGGGGTTAGCGGGAGGGCAAGAGACCCAGTACTTC. It translates to CASSLGLAGGQETQYF.

This chain connects TRBV10-3 to TRBJ2-5; possibly TRBD2 for D (5 bases). The germline V gene encodes CDR1 ENHRY and CDR2 SYGVKD. V shed 7 bases and J shed 5 bases, with 14 bases lying between them. The CDR3 sequence is 13 residues long. Here the CDR3 DNA reads TGTGCCATCACCGCCGATCGGAGGGAGACCCAGTACTTC. This translates into CAITADRRETQYF.

The chain joins TRBV30 to TRBJ1-1, with D possibly matching TRBD1 (5 bases). The CDR3 consists of 15 residues. V lost 2 bases to trimming and J lost 4 bases, with 17 bases between them. The germline CDR1 and CDR2 sequences are GTSNPN and SVGIG (reference sequence). The CDR3 DNA reads as TGTGCCTGGAGTTGGGGGGGGAATCTAGTCACTGAAGCTTTCTTT. It yields the protein CAWSWGGNLVTEAFF.

This clone was seen a few times. The chain employs TRBV11-2 and TRBJ2-5; D is unclear. The V and J ends lost 5 bases and 5 bases respectively, with 9 bases between them. The CDR3 loop spans 12 amino acids. Germline CDR1 reads SGHAT; CDR2 reads FQNNGV. CDR3 nucleotides: TGTGCCAGCAGCGCCATGGGGGAGACCCAGTACTTC. It translates to CASSAMGETQYF.

This clone is a singleton in its sample. This chain links TRBV5-3 with TRBJ1-4; TRBD1 might be the D (5 bases). TRBV5-3 is an open reading frame, and its role is uncertain. CDR3 length equals 15 residues. The V and J ends lost 5 bases and 7 bases respectively, with 18 bases between them. In DNA, the CDR3 is TGTGCCAGAAGTTATGCAGGGAGAAGGGGTGAAAAACTGTTTTTT. Residues: CARSYAGRRGEKLFF.

The rearrangement joins TRBV6-5 to TRBJ1-1, with D tentatively TRBD1 (5 bases). CDR1 and CDR2 from the germline V gene are MNHEY and SVGAGI. This CDR3 is built from 14 residues. The V end was cut by 5 bases, the J end by 1 base, with 11 bases between. CDR3 protein: CASSTDRPNTEAFF. The CDR3 DNA reads as TGTGCCAGCAGTACTGACAGACCGAACACTGAAGCTTTCTTT.

The chain is built from TRBV7-2 and TRBJ2-3; TRBD2 might be the D (5 bases). Per the germline V gene, CDR1 is SGHTA and CDR2 is FQGNSA. The CDR3 consists of 16 residues. The V end lost 2 bases, the J end lost 5 bases, and 17 bases lay between the germline ends. CDR3 in DNA: TGTGCCAGCAGCTTAAACGGAGCTAGCCTGGGAGATACGCAGTATTTT. Protein: CASSLNGASLGDTQYF.

This chain uses TRBV18 with TRBJ1-1, with TRBD1 as a possible D gene (5 bases). The CDR3 totals 16 residues. CDR1 and CDR2 (germline): KGHSH, LQKENI. Trimming took 3 bases from V and 4 from J, leaving 18 bases between them. CDR3 in DNA: TGTGCCAGCTCACCCGGGACCCTTACCGAGGGCACTGAAGCTTTCTTT. Its translation is CASSPGTLTEGTEAFF.

This sequence joins TRBV7-9 and TRBJ2-5; 12 bases are shared with TRBD2. Per germline, CDR1 SEHNR and CDR2 FQNEAQ (reference sequence). CDR3 length equals 14 residues. Trimming took 4 bases from V and 5 from J; bases not matched to a gene: 2. The CDR3 bases are TGTGCCAGCAGCTACACTAGCGGGAGGGAGACCCAGTACTTC. This gives the protein CASSYTSGRETQYF. The complete variable domain, with remaining parts taken from reference TRBV7-9 and TRBJ2-5, reads DTGVSQNPRHKITKRGQNVTFRCDPISEHNRLYWYRQTLGQGPEFLTYFQNEAQLEKSRLLSDRFSAERPKGSFSTLEIQRTEQGDSAMYLCASSYTSGRETQYFGPGTRLLVL.

In DNA form, the CDR3 reads TGTGCCAGCAGTTACTCGTCAGTTTTGAATTCACCCCTCCACTTT. Protein product: CASSYSSVLNSPLHF. The gene calls are TRBV6-5 and TRBJ1-6; D gene uncertain. Germline CDR1 reads MNHEY; CDR2 reads SVGAGI. Deletions cut 0 bases from V and 7 bases from J, with 10 bases between. There are 15 residues in the CDR3.

In nucleotides, the CDR3 is TGTGCCAGCAGTTTAATCGTTCTAGGCGAGCAGTACTTC. Encoded protein: CASSLIVLGEQYF. V gene TRBV28 combines with J gene TRBJ2-7, with D unresolved. The V gene's germline CDR1 is MDHEN and CDR2 SYDVKM. The V end was cut by 2 bases, the J end by 6 bases, with 11 bases between. This CDR3 comprises 13 residues.

In the case of this clone: Other nucleotide sequences from this sample produce the same CDR3. This chain's CDR3 is CASSPDRGYGYTF. The CDR3 nucleotides are TGTGCCAGCAGCCCGGACAGAGGATATGGCTACACCTTC. The chain combines TRBV5-6 with TRBJ1-2; tentative D call: TRBD1 (6 bases). This CDR3 spans 13 amino acids. V gave up 4 bases and J gave up 5 bases, with 12 bases separating them. Germline CDR1 SGHDT, CDR2 YYEEEE.